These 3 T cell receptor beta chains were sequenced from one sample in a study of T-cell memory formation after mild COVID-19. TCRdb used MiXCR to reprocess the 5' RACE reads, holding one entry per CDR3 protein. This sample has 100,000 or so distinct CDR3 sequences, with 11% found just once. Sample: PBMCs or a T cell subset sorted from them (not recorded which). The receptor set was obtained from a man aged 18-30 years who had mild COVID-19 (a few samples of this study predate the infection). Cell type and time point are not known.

For the CDR3, the DNA is TGTGCCAGCAGGCAACTAGCGGGGATTAGCTCCTACGAGCAGTACTTC. Translating it yields CASRQLAGISSYEQYF. This chain uses TRBV4-2 with TRBJ2-7; 10 bases match TRBD2. The CDR3 is 16 amino acids. Trimming removed 6 bases from V and 0 bases from J; junction bases left unmatched: 8. The germline gives CDR1 LGHNA, CDR2 YNFKEQ.

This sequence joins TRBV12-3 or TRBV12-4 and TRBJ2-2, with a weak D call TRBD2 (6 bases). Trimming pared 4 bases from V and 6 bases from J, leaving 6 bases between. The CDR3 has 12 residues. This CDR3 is CASSWGAGELFF. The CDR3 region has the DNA TGTGCCAGCAGTTGGGGGGCCGGGGAGCTGTTTTTT.

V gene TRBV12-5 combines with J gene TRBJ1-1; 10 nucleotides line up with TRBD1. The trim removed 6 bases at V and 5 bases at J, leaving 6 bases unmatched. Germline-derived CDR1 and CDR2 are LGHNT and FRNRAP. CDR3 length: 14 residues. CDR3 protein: CASGWGTGVTEAFF. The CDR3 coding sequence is TGTGCTAGTGGATGGGGGACAGGGGTGACTGAAGCTTTCTTT.